A selection of T cell receptor beta chains follows, all from one sample in a study of blood T cell repertoires in COVID-19. The assay was immunoSEQ multiplex PCR, and TCRdb's table has in-frame clones only and misses some. The sample carries 310,000 or so clones, around 88% recorded once. The specimen was PBMCs or T cells enriched from blood (not recorded which). The receptors stem from a woman in her thirties or forties who had recovered from COVID-19. The CDR3 runs from the conserved cysteine through the conserved F or W. D genes are given only for firm matches. A row's size may be missing; if present it is once, few, many or a size class.

clone_size: .; j_call: TRBJ1-3; d_call: TRBD1; v_call: TRBV5-4; cdr3_aa: CASSRKGQGHSGNTIYF; cdr3_nt: TGTGCCAGCAGCCGAAAGGGACAGGGACACTCTGGAAACACCATATATTTT
clone_size: .; j_call: TRBJ2-3; d_call: TRBD2; v_call: TRBV19; cdr3_aa: CASTPREGRTDTQYF; cdr3_nt: TGTGCCAGTACCCCCAGGGAGGGCCGGACAGATACGCAGTATTTT
clone_size: .; j_call: TRBJ2-1; d_call: TRBD2; v_call: TRBV28; cdr3_aa: CASSLYGPGPGLAYNEQFF; cdr3_nt: TGTGCCAGCAGTTTATACGGCCCAGGGCCGGGACTAGCGTACAATGAGCAGTTCTTC
clone_size: .; j_call: TRBJ2-7; d_call: .; v_call: TRBV30; cdr3_aa: CAWSTGGPYEQYF; cdr3_nt: TGTGCCTGGAGTACCGGGGGACCCTACGAGCAGTACTTC
clone_size: .; j_call: TRBJ1-5; d_call: TRBD1; v_call: TRBV7-2; cdr3_aa: CASSPRTGDYQPQHF; cdr3_nt: TGTGCCAGCAGCCCTCGAACAGGGGACTATCAGCCCCAGCATTTT
clone_size: .; j_call: TRBJ2-1; d_call: .; v_call: TRBV6-5; cdr3_aa: CASSYSGGMGDEQFF; cdr3_nt: TGTGCCAGCAGTTACTCTGGCGGGATGGGGGATGAGCAGTTCTTC
clone_size: once; j_call: TRBJ1-4; d_call: TRBD1; v_call: TRBV29-1; cdr3_aa: CSATGGATNEKLFF; cdr3_nt: TGCAGCGCGACAGGGGGAGCAACTAATGAAAAACTGTTTTTT
clone_size: .; j_call: TRBJ2-1; d_call: .; v_call: TRBV14; cdr3_aa: CASSQGLLKQFF; cdr3_nt: TGTGCCAGCAGCCAAGGACTACTAAAGCAGTTCTTC
clone_size: .; j_call: TRBJ2-7; d_call: .; v_call: TRBV5-6; cdr3_aa: CASSLDQNYEQYF; cdr3_nt: TGTGCCAGCAGCTTGGATCAGAACTACGAGCAGTACTTC
clone_size: .; j_call: TRBJ2-3; d_call: TRBD2; v_call: TRBV9; cdr3_aa: CASSAGTSVSTDTQYF; cdr3_nt: TGTGCCAGCAGCGCCGGGACTAGCGTTAGCACAGATACGCAGTATTTT
clone_size: .; j_call: TRBJ2-7; d_call: .; v_call: TRBV11-2; cdr3_aa: CASSSTQGTYEQYF; cdr3_nt: TGTGCCAGCAGCTCTACACAGGGAACTTACGAGCAGTACTTC
clone_size: once; j_call: TRBJ2-5; d_call: .; v_call: TRBV6-2/TRBV6-3; cdr3_aa: CASSYFRQETQYF; cdr3_nt: TGTGCCAGCAGTTACTTTCGCCAAGAGACCCAGTACTTC
clone_size: .; j_call: TRBJ1-3; d_call: .; v_call: TRBV21-1; cdr3_aa: CASSKVGDRARSSGNTIYF; cdr3_nt: TGTGCCAGCAGCAAGGTGGGGGACAGGGCCAGAAGCTCTGGAAACACCATATATTTT
clone_size: .; j_call: TRBJ1-5; d_call: .; v_call: TRBV21-1; cdr3_aa: CASSKDRVGSNQPQHF; cdr3_nt: TGTGCCAGCAGCAAGGACAGGGTTGGTAGCAATCAGCCCCAGCATTTT
clone_size: .; j_call: TRBJ2-1; d_call: TRBD2; v_call: TRBV11-2; cdr3_aa: CASSLAGGNYNEQFF; cdr3_nt: TGTGCCAGCAGCTTAGCGGGAGGAAATTACAATGAGCAGTTCTTC
clone_size: .; j_call: TRBJ1-1; d_call: .; v_call: TRBV13; cdr3_aa: CASTFSRGHGGLEAFF; cdr3_nt: TGTGCCAGCACATTTTCAAGGGGACATGGGGGCCTAGAAGCTTTCTTT
clone_size: .; j_call: TRBJ2-1; d_call: .; v_call: TRBV19; cdr3_aa: CASSSAVLAGSYNEQFF; cdr3_nt: TGTGCCAGTAGTTCCGCCGTCTTGGCGGGGTCCTACAATGAGCAGTTCTTC
clone_size: once; j_call: TRBJ2-7; d_call: .; v_call: TRBV28; cdr3_aa: CASSFTHRKNPYEQYF; cdr3_nt: TGTGCCAGCAGTTTCACCCACAGAAAAAACCCCTACGAGCAGTACTTC
clone_size: .; j_call: TRBJ2-5; d_call: .; v_call: TRBV7-3; cdr3_aa: CASSPINGETQYF; cdr3_nt: TGTGCCAGCAGCCCAATTAACGGGGAGACCCAGTACTTC
clone_size: few; j_call: TRBJ2-7; d_call: TRBD2; v_call: TRBV5-4; cdr3_aa: CASSLASGGAYEQYF; cdr3_nt: TGTGCCAGCAGCTTGGCTAGCGGGGGAGCCTACGAGCAGTACTTC
clone_size: few; j_call: TRBJ1-2; d_call: .; v_call: TRBV19; cdr3_aa: CASSNDRSYGYTF; cdr3_nt: TGTGCCAGTAGTAACGACAGGAGCTATGGCTACACCTTC
clone_size: few; j_call: TRBJ1-2; d_call: TRBD1; v_call: TRBV5-5; cdr3_aa: CASSPDRATFYGYTF; cdr3_nt: TGTGCCAGCAGCCCCGACAGGGCGACATTCTATGGCTACACCTTC
clone_size: .; j_call: TRBJ2-1; d_call: TRBD2; v_call: TRBV7-9; cdr3_aa: CASSLPGLAVNEQFF; cdr3_nt: TGTGCCAGCAGCCTCCCGGGACTAGCGGTCAATGAGCAGTTCTTC
clone_size: .; j_call: TRBJ2-3; d_call: .; v_call: TRBV5-6; cdr3_aa: CASSPRQVTDTQYF; cdr3_nt: TGTGCCAGCAGCCCACGACAGGTCACAGATACGCAGTATTTT